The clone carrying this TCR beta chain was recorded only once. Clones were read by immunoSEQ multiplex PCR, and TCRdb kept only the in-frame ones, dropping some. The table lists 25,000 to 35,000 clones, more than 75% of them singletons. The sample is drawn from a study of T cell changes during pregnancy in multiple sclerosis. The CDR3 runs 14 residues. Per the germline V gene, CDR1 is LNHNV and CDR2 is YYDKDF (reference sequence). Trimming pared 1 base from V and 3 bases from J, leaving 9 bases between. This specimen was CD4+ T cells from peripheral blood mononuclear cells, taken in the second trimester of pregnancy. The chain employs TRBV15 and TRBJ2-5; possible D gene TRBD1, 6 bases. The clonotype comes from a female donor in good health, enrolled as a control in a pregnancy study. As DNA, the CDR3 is TGTGCCACCAGCAGAGTTGGGACAAAAGAGACCCAGTACTTC. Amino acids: CATSRVGTKETQYF.